Sequencing of this TCR beta chain was carried out in a study of identical twins. J gave up 3 bases and V 3 bases, and 8 bases lay outside the gene matches. Germline V gene sequence: CDR1 SGHRS, CDR2 YFSETQ. The CDR3 sequence is 15 residues long. Study-level findings and limits: Within twin pairs, the out-of-frame alpha sequences they shared showed excess low generation probability.

TCRdb recomputed calls from the 5' RACE reads with MiXCR, one row per CDR3 protein. This table has about 190,000 distinct CDR3 sequences, more than 15% appearing once. Worth noting for this clonotype: No antigen is known for it.

The sample was also linked to a second study, of T cells expressing NK-cell markers. That work contributes: According to the study, TCR beta repertoires originated from sorted CD3+CD56+NKG2C+, CD3+CD56+NKG2C- and CD3+CD56-NKG2C+ T cells. In about 6 donors, dominant NKG2C+ clonotypes were roughly 1.0-7.5% of CD8+ T cells. Also leading the CD3+CD56-NKG2C+ fraction in a few donors were these clonotypes.

The gene calls are TRBV5-1 and TRBJ1-1; 7 nucleotides agree with TRBD1. Sequenced material: CD8+ T cells sorted from blood. The sequence was collected from a woman aged 18 to 35 in good health. CDR3 loop: CASSSATGWDTEAFF. The DNA for the CDR3 is TGCGCCAGCAGCTCGGCGACAGGGTGGGACACTGAAGCTTTCTTT.